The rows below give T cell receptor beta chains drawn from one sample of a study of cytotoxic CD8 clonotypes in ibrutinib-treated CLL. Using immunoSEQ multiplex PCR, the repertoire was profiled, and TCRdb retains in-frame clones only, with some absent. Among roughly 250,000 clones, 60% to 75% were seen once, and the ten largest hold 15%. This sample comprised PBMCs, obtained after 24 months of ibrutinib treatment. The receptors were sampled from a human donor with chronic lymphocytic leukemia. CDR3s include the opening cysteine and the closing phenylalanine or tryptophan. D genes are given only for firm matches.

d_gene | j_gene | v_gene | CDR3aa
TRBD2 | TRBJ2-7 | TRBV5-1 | CASSPWTSGSYEQYF
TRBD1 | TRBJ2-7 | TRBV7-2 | CASSRGQEQGEQYF
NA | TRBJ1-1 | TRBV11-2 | CASSLDQWGGRAFF
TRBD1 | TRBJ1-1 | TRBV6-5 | CASSLRTGRTEAFF
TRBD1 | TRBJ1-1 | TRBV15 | CATSRETGPGTEAFF
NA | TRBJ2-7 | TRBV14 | CASSPRDLYEQYF
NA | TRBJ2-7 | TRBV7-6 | CASSPDGYSYEQYF
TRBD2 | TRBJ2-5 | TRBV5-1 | CASSLGGTSGSMAQYF
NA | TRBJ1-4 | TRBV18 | CASSPTQFGDEKLFF
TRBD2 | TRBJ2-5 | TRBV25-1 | CASSTLGGGNWYQETQYF
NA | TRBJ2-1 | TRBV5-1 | CASSLPSNEQFF